The next 16 T cell receptor beta chains were all read from a single sample in a study of blood T cell repertoires in COVID-19. The protocol was immunoSEQ multiplex PCR, while the TCRdb copy is restricted to in-frame clones and leaves out a portion. The sample includes some 16,000 clones, under 90% seen only once; the top ten take 16%. Sequencing was performed on peripheral blood. The origin of the receptors is a human donor with active COVID-19. The donor label of this sample is uncertain.

This chain links TRBV6-7 with TRBJ2-2; 10 bases fit TRBD1. TRBV6-7 is designated an ORF whose function remains uncertain. Losses at the gene ends were 2 bases for V and 4 bases for J; bases not matched to a gene: 7. The CDR3 covers 17 residues. The CDR3 protein is CASSYTPGTGVTGELFF. CDR3 in DNA: TGTGCCAGCAGTTACACCCCCGGGACAGGGGTCACCGGGGAGCTGTTTTTT.

The chain has TRBV6-6 and TRBJ1-4; weak D call: TRBD1 (5 bases). Germline assignment: CDR1 MNHNY and CDR2 SVGAGI (reference sequence). This CDR3 contains 14 residues. Between the trimmed V and J ends, which lost 6 bases and 7 bases, there was a span of 15 bases. CDR3 DNA: TGTGCCAGCAGCCTCGGGACTCCTGGTGAAAAACTGTTTTTT. It yields the protein CASSLGTPGEKLFF.

This chain links TRBV10-3 with TRBJ2-7; TRBD1 is a possible D gene (5 bases). Germline CDR1 and CDR2: ENHRY and SYGVKD. The CDR3 sequence is 14 residues long. Trimming left V 6 bases short and J 0 bases short, with 12 bases between. The CDR3 reads CAISVGESSYEQYF. The DNA of the CDR3 is TGTGCCATCAGCGTAGGGGAATCCTCCTACGAGCAGTACTTC.

The genes are TRBV6-6 and TRBJ1-1; D unclear. From germline, CDR1 is MNHNY and CDR2 SVGAGI (reference sequence). Deletions cut 2 bases from V and 0 bases from J, with 7 bases between. The CDR3 covers 14 residues. Here the CDR3 DNA reads TGTGCCAGCAGTTACGGCGGGATGAACACTGAAGCTTTCTTT. This sequence encodes CASSYGGMNTEAFF.

V usage is TRBV7-2 and J usage is TRBJ2-3, with D possibly matching TRBD1 (6 bases). This CDR3 region has 15 residues. CDR1 is SGHTA and CDR2 is FQGNSA in the germline V gene. The germline V and J ends were trimmed by 6 bases and 0 bases, with 13 bases remaining between them. CDR3 sequence: CASSSEGVSTDTQYF. CDR3 DNA: TGTGCCAGCAGTTCAGAGGGGGTTAGCACAGATACGCAGTATTTT.

The CDR3 DNA follows: TGTGCCAGCAGCTTCTCCCCCCTTAGGAGCACCGGGGAGCTGTTTTTT. Its protein product is CASSFSPLRSTGELFF. The V call is TRBV7-2, the J call TRBJ2-2; no definite D call. The length of the CDR3 is 16 residues. Germline V gives CDR1 SGHTA, CDR2 FQGNSA. V was clipped by 3 bases and J by 4 bases, with 15 bases between them.

V usage is TRBV3-1 (or the pseudogene TRBV3-2) and J usage is TRBJ2-1, with TRBD2 identical over 8 bases. The germline CDR1 and CDR2 sequences are LGHDT and YNNKEL (reference sequence). Unmatched junction bases numbered 13, after V lost 5 bases and J lost 7 bases. CDR3 size: 16 residues. CDR3 loop: CASSGRGLVIGNEQFF. In DNA form, the CDR3 reads TGTGCCAGCAGCGGACGGGGACTAGTAATTGGAAATGAGCAGTTCTTC.

In its sample, this clone was seen a few times. The rearrangement joins TRBV19 to TRBJ1-2; no clear D gene. CDR3 size: 13 residues. Trimming pared 5 bases from V and 3 bases from J, leaving 10 bases between. Per the germline V gene, CDR1 is LNHDA and CDR2 is SQIVND (reference sequence). CDR3 residues: CASSWAADYGYTF. CDR3 nucleotide sequence: TGTGCCAGTAGTTGGGCAGCAGACTATGGCTACACCTTC.

This chain uses TRBV7-2 with TRBJ2-7, with 9 bases fitting TRBD1. Losses at the gene ends were 5 bases for V and 6 bases for J; bases not matched to a gene: 11. Per germline, CDR1 SGHTA and CDR2 FQGNSA. This CDR3 spans 15 amino acids. The CDR3 DNA is TGTGCCAGCAGCCTTGGGTCACAGGGGGCCTTCGAGCAGTACTTC. Amino acid sequence: CASSLGSQGAFEQYF.

This chain joins TRBV4-3 and TRBJ2-7, with D possibly matching TRBD2 (5 bases). The CDR3 length is 15 residues. The germline V gene encodes CDR1 LGHNA and CDR2 YSLEER. Trimming shortened V by 0 bases and J by 2 bases, and 11 bases separated the two germline ends. This CDR3 is CASSQEAGGPYEQYF. The CDR3 coding sequence is TGCGCCAGCAGCCAAGAAGCCGGAGGACCCTACGAGCAGTACTTC.

The gene calls are TRBV6-6 and TRBJ1-2; the D is unclear. The CDR3 contains 15 residues. CDR1 MNHNY and CDR2 SVGAGI come from the germline V gene (reference sequence). Trimming shortened V by 5 bases and J by 4 bases, and 17 bases separated the two germline ends. The CDR3 sequence is CASSNPLAGTYGYTF. CDR3 DNA: TGTGCCAGCAGTAACCCGTTGGCAGGAACCTATGGCTACACCTTC.

This chain links TRBV6-2 or TRBV6-3 with TRBJ1-6, with no clear D. Germline V gene data show CDR1 as MNHEY and CDR2 as SVGEGT. Trimming removed 2 bases from V and 12 bases from J, with 8 bases in between. The CDR3 is 12 residues long. In DNA, the CDR3 is TGTGCCAGCAGTTACGGAGGTGGACCCCTCCACTTT. This gives the protein CASSYGGGPLHF.

The chain couples TRBV27 to TRBJ2-1; 8 bases align to TRBD1. The trim removed 0 bases at V and 4 bases at J, leaving 2 bases unmatched. CDR3 length: 15 residues. CDR1 and CDR2 from the germline V gene are MNHEY and SMNVEV (reference sequence). The DNA of the CDR3 is TGTGCCAGCAGTTTATCGAGGACAGGGTACAATGAGCAGTTCTTC. Its protein product is CASSLSRTGYNEQFF.

This sequence joins TRBV7-9 and TRBJ2-7, with TRBD2 as a possible D gene (5 bases). In germline, CDR1 is SEHNR, CDR2 FQNEAQ (reference sequence). V shed 3 bases and J shed 7 bases, with 7 bases lying between them. This CDR3 comprises 11 residues. DNA of the CDR3: TGTGCCAGCAGCTTTACGGGGGAGCAGTACTTC. It yields the protein CASSFTGEQYF.

This clone was observed a single time. V usage is TRBV7-8 and J usage is TRBJ2-1, with D possibly being TRBD2 (6 bases). The CDR3 covers 17 residues. V lost 2 bases and J lost 7, with 21 bases in between. CDR1 SGHVS and CDR2 FQNEAQ come from the germline V gene. The CDR3 nucleotides are TGTGCCAGCAGCTTATCCGGCGGGCGGGGCCTTTCGAATGAGCAGTTCTTC. Translation gives CASSLSGGRGLSNEQFF. Filled out from reference TRBV7-8 and TRBJ2-1, the complete variable domain reads GAGVSQSPRYKVAKRGQDVALRCDPISGHVSLFWYQQALGQGPEFLTYFQNEAQLDKSGLPSDRFFAERPEGSVSTLKIQRTQQEDSAVYLCASSLSGGRGLSNEQFFGPGTRLTVL.

The rearrangement links TRBV7-2 to TRBJ2-3; D not resolved. V lost 7 bases to trimming and J lost 3 bases, with 14 bases between them. CDR3 size: 14 residues. Germline lookup yields CDR1 SGHTA and CDR2 FQGNSA. The CDR3 is CASKPQTLTDTQYF. The CDR3 bases are TGTGCCAGCAAGCCTCAAACCCTAACAGATACGCAGTATTTT. Full variable domain (remainder filled in from reference TRBV7-2 and TRBJ2-3): GAGVSQSPSNKVTEKGKDVELRCDPISGHTALYWYRQSLGQGLEFLIYFQGNSAPDKSGLPSDRFSAERTGGSVSTLTIQRTQQEDSAVYLCASKPQTLTDTQYFGPGTRLTVL.